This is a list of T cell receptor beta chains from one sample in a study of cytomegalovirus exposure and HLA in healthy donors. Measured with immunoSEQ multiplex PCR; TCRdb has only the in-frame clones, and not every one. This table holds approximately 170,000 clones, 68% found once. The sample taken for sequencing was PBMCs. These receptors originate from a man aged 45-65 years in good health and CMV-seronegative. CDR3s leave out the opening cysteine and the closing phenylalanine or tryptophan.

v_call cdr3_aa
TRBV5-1 ASSLVGQETDEAF
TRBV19 ASSMQGLDRDTQY
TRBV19 ASSPRVDTQY
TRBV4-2 ASSPRTGVGNTIY
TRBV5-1 ASSLKAKSSYEQY
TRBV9 ASSGQDFYGYT
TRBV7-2 ASSPNRGNYGYT
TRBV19 ASSPDTGSSYEQY
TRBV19 ASSMSTSYSNQPQH
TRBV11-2 ASSRGQGEPNYGYT
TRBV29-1 SVAYRGQGQETQY
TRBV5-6 ASTPGGGTYNYGYT
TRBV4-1 ASSRTDSNQPQH
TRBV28 ASSPRSRVTDTQY
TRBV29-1 SVSLTGAELC
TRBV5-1 ASRAGTRDGYT
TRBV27 ASSPQGFGYT
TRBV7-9 ASSHSYEQY
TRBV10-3 AIRGTDRTEAF
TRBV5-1 ASSARTVYTEAF
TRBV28 ASSLRGSWETQY
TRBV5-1 ASSTNTFSGNTIY
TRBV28 ASSLGASGPIYEQY
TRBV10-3 AISRGTGDNSPLH
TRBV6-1 ASLVNTEAF
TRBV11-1 ASSLVPLANKNIQY
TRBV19 ASSIGSLNTEAF
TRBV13 ASSLGGQGGTEAF
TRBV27 AGSPRSGGWNEQF
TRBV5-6 ASSIYNQDTEAF
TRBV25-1 ASSGQGSNQPQH
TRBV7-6 ASSSSYGPYNEQF
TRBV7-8 ASSWESSYEQY
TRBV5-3 ARRLDRGDYEQY
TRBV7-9 ASSLRGEQY
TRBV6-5 ASSPTGNTIY
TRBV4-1 ASSPSAGTGDGSYT
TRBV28 ASLHRVTGELF
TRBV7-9 ASSYGTSGGDTQY
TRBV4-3 ASSHGLAPDTQY
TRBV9 ASSVGDRVGYGYT
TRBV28 ASSTLDRSNTEAF
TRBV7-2 ASSLRPWGGQASQFPQH
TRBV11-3 ASSSAGGNEQF
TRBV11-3 ASSLSGTGNTEAF
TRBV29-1 SVEGSGGPDTQY
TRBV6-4 ASSEAQNQPQH
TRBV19 ASSPGRQQGETQY
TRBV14 ASSQVARANTEAF
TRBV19 ASSILPATNEKLF
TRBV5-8 ASSAGQGSEEQY
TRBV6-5 ASSPDRGDTQY
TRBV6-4 ASSDSPRSDTQY
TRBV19 ASSGRAGFQETQY